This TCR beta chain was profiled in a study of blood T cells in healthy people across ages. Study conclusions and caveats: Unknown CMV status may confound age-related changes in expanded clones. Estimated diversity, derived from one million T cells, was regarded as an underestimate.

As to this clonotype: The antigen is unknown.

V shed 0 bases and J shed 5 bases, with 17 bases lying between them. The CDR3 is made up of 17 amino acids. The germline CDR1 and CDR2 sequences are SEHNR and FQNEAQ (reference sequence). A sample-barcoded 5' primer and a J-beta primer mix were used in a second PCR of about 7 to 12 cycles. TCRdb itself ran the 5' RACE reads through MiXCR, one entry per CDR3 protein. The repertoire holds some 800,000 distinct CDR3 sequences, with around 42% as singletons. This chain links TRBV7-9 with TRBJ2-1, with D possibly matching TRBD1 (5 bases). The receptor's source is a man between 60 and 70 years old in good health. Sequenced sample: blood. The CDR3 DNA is TGTGCCAGCAGCTTAGCTCTAGGTGTCAGGGTTAACAATGAGCAGTTCTTC. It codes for CASSLALGVRVNNEQFF.